Following are 30 T cell receptor beta chains from one sample sequenced in a study of CDR3 diversity in severe acne (dated by TCRdb to between 2018 and 2021). Library method: PCR. Sequencer: Illumina HiSeq 2000. TCRdb reanalyzed the raw reads on its own, using fastp at Q25 for trimming and MiXCR for clone calling, and kept in-frame beta chains. Rows merge per CDR3 protein into single entries with the most common DNA and genes. This sample is represented by over 70,000 distinct CDR3 sequences; approximately 51% of them were singletons. Of the sample, roughly an eighth is held by the ten largest clones. Sequencing used blood. These receptors were taken from a male donor in good health, without acne.

This clonotype was detected ten times or more. CDR3 sequence (DNA): TGCGCCAGCACCCCCCAAGGGAACACTGAAGCTTTCTTT. It specifies CASTPQGNTEAFF. The J gene is TRBJ1-1, the V gene TRBV4-1; no reliable D call. The germline V and J ends were trimmed by 7 bases and 1 base, with 10 bases remaining between them. The CDR3 length is 13 residues. In germline, CDR1 is MGHRA, CDR2 YSYEKL.

This chain links TRBV2 with TRBJ2-1; TRBD1 matches at 11 bases. Germline V gene data show CDR1 as SNHLY and CDR2 as FYNNEI. The CDR3 is made up of 15 amino acids. The trim removed 6 bases at V and 4 bases at J, leaving 5 bases unmatched. The CDR3 protein is CASSGTGGRYNEQFF. In nucleotides, the CDR3 is TGTGCCAGCAGCGGGACAGGGGGTAGGTACAATGAGCAGTTCTTC.

In its sample, this clonotype was seen a few times. V gene TRBV5-1 combines with J gene TRBJ1-5, with no clear D. CDR1 and CDR2 from the germline V gene are SGHRS and YFSETQ. This CDR3 comprises 13 residues. The V end lost 7 bases, the J end lost 0 bases, and 8 bases lay between the germline ends. The CDR3 spells CASRQNSNQPQHF. The CDR3 nucleotides read TGCGCCAGCCGGCAGAATAGCAATCAGCCCCAGCATTTT.

This clonotype was recorded many times. The chain is built from TRBV6-1 and TRBJ1-5, with TRBD1 matching over 7 bases. This CDR3 is built from 12 residues. Unmatched junction bases numbered 8, after V lost 6 bases and J lost 12 bases. The germline CDR1 and CDR2 sequences are MNHNS and SASEGT. CDR3 amino acids: CASRRTGTVQHF. CDR3 in DNA: TGTGCCAGCAGGAGAACCGGGACAGTCCAGCATTTT.

This clonotype has ten or more counts. This chain connects TRBV5-8 to TRBJ1-2; 7 positions agree with TRBD1. V trimming: 0 bases; J trimming: 6 bases; junction bases outside the gene matches: 8. CDR1 and CDR2 from the germline V gene are SGHTS and YDEGEE. This CDR3 contains 15 residues. This CDR3 is CASSLARDSPHGYTF. In nucleotides, the CDR3 is TGTGCCAGCAGCTTGGCCCGGGACAGCCCCCATGGCTACACCTTC. Using reference TRBV5-8 and TRBJ1-2 for the parts outside the CDR3, the full variable domain is EAGVTQSPTHLIKTRGQQATLRCSPISGHTSVYWYQQALGLGLQFLLWYDEGEERNRGNFPPRFSGRQFPNYSSELNVNALELEDSALYLCASSLARDSPHGYTFGSGTRLTVV.

This clonotype was seen just once. This chain uses TRBV20-1 with TRBJ2-7; 7 positions match TRBD2. This CDR3 region has 14 residues. Germline-derived CDR1 and CDR2 are DFQATT and SNEGSKA (reference sequence). The trim removed 6 bases at V and 5 bases at J, leaving 13 bases unmatched. CDR3 nucleotide sequence: TGCAGTGCCCCCGGTACGGGACTATGGGACGAGCAGTACTTC. It codes for CSAPGTGLWDEQYF.

This clonotype came up many times. This chain links TRBV3-1 with TRBJ1-1; D perhaps matches TRBD1 (6 bases). Trimming took 4 bases from V and 3 from J, leaving 12 bases between them. The CDR3 has 14 residues. Per germline, CDR1 LGHDT and CDR2 YNNKEL (reference sequence). The CDR3 protein is CASSLGGSDTEAFF. DNA for the CDR3: TGTGCCAGCAGCCTAGGGGGATCTGACACTGAAGCTTTCTTT. Drawing the rest from reference TRBV3-1 and TRBJ1-1, the complete variable domain is DTAVSQTPKYLVTQMGNDKSIKCEQNLGHDTMYWYKQDSKKFLKIMFSYNNKELIINETVPNRFSPKSPDKAHLNLHINSLELGDSAVYFCASSLGGSDTEAFFGQGTRLTVV.

The V call is TRBV7-8, the J call TRBJ2-6; TRBD1 matches 8 bases. V lost 5 bases and J lost 3; bases outside the gene matches: 3. Germline V gene data show CDR1 as SGHVS and CDR2 as FQNEAQ. The CDR3 loop spans 15 amino acids. The CDR3 protein is CASSVRGLGANVLTF. The CDR3 nucleotides read TGTGCCAGCAGCGTCAGGGGGCTTGGGGCCAACGTCCTGACTTTC.

This chain joins TRBV5-6 and TRBJ2-3, with TRBD1 matching over 9 bases. The V segment lost 2 bases and the J segment 6 bases; nucleotides outside the gene matches: 7. The CDR3 is 15 amino acids. Germline V gene lookup returns CDR1 SGHDT and CDR2 YYEEEE. The CDR3 spells CASSFGDRAADTQYF. Here the CDR3 DNA reads TGTGCCAGCAGCTTTGGGGACAGGGCGGCTGATACGCAGTATTTT.

This rearrangement joins TRBV7-9 to TRBJ1-1; D is possibly TRBD1 (5 bases). From germline, CDR1 is SEHNR and CDR2 FQNEAQ (reference sequence). Trimming cost V 3 bases and J 3 bases, with 11 bases left between them. The length of the CDR3 is 14 residues. DNA for the CDR3: TGTGCCAGCAGCTTGGGGGGGGGAGACACTGAAGCTTTCTTT. This encodes CASSLGGGDTEAFF.

The V call is TRBV6-1, the J call TRBJ2-5; 13 nucleotides align to TRBD2. V was clipped by 6 bases and J by 6 bases; unmatched bases: 13. This CDR3 is built from 17 residues. Germline V gene lookup returns CDR1 MNHNS and CDR2 SASEGT. The CDR3: CASRGSGRTSGRKTQYF. The CDR3 nucleotides read TGTGCCAGCAGGGGTTCAGGGAGGACTAGCGGGAGAAAGACCCAGTACTTC.

The chain uses TRBV5-1 and TRBJ2-3; D ambiguous. Trimming removed 5 bases from V and 2 bases from J, with 3 bases in between. This CDR3 region has 11 residues. Germline CDR1 reads SGHRS; CDR2 reads YFSETQ. CDR3 in DNA: TGCGCCAGCAGACTCACAGATACGCAGTATTTT. Amino acids: CASRLTDTQYF.

The chain's CDR3 is CRNAVNRGLAGGKGINEQFF. In DNA, the CDR3 is TGCAGAAATGCCGTAAACAGGGGGCTAGCGGGAGGGAAAGGGATCAATGAGCAGTTCTTC. The chain links TRBV20-1 to TRBJ2-1; 12 bases are a match to TRBD2. The CDR3 is 20 residues long. Germline V lookup: CDR1 DFQATT, CDR2 SNEGSKA (reference sequence).

This clonotype was detected ten times or more. J is TRBJ2-1 and V is TRBV20-1; a weak D match, TRBD2 (6 bases). The CDR3 spans 14 residues. Trimming took off 0 bases at V and 9 bases at J, with 15 bases between the two ends. Germline CDR1 reads DFQATT; CDR2 reads SNEGSKA (reference sequence). The CDR3 loop reads CSARDPLTGGEQFF. CDR3 nucleotide sequence: TGCAGTGCTAGAGATCCACTTACCGGGGGTGAGCAGTTCTTC.

With regard to this clonotype: A much larger clone is a single base away; this may be a read error. No DNA is shown, since the ends of the CDR3 on it are uncertain; the CDR3 is the one TCRdb lists. The chain joins TRBV9 to TRBJ1-2. CDR1 SGDLS and CDR2 YYNGEE come from the germline V gene. The CDR3 is 13 residues long, counting both termini. The CDR3 sequence is CASSVAEGSGCTF.

This clonotype was seen more than once but under ten times. The genes are TRBV7-8 and TRBJ2-2; a possible D gene is TRBD1 (6 bases). The CDR3 is made up of 15 amino acids. V was shortened by 8 bases and J by 0 bases, with 13 bases between the two germline ends. In germline, CDR1 is SGHVS, CDR2 FQNEAQ. CDR3 DNA: TGTGCCAGCGCCCTTGGGGGCCCGAACACCGGGGAGCTGTTTTTT. Translated: CASALGGPNTGELFF.

J is TRBJ1-5 and V is TRBV2; 8 bases line up with TRBD1. The trim removed 10 bases at V and 3 bases at J, leaving 5 bases unmatched. The CDR3 has 13 residues. Germline V gene data show CDR1 as SNHLY and CDR2 as FYNNEI. Here the CDR3 reads CAIWTGINQPQHF. In DNA, the CDR3 is TGTGCCATATGGACAGGGATCAATCAGCCCCAGCATTTT.

Ten or more counts support this clonotype. The V and J genes are TRBV6-6 and TRBJ2-7; 11 positions agree with TRBD1. The CDR3 contains 15 residues. CDR1 and CDR2 from the germline V gene are MNHNY and SVGAGI (reference sequence). J was trimmed by 6 bases and V by 5 bases; bases with no gene match: 9. The CDR3 DNA is TGTGCCAGCAGTAGCCGGGACAGGGGGACTGGCGAGCAGTACTTC. It translates to CASSSRDRGTGEQYF.

Remarks on this clonotype: The junction does not match germline at one end; this may be a read error. This chain uses TRBV4-1 with TRBJ1-3, with D unresolved. The CDR3 runs 16 residues. The germline V gene encodes CDR1 MGHRA and CDR2 YSYEKL. The CDR3 region has the DNA TGCGCCAGCAGCCAAGGTGTGCGCTCCTCTGGGAACACCATATATTTT. The encoded protein is CASSQGVRSSGNTIYF.

With respect to this clonotype: The junction and the germline gene differ at one end; a read error may be behind it. V and J are TRBV19 and TRBJ2-2; D is tentatively TRBD1 or TRBD2 (5 bases each). CDR3 size: 16 residues. The germline gives CDR1 LNHDA, CDR2 SQIVND (reference sequence). CDR3 sequence: CASSTDSPLNTGELFF. The CDR3 nucleotides are TGTGCCAGTAGCACTGACAGTCCCTTGAACACCGGGGAGCTGTTCTTT. The full variable domain, in which reference TRBV19 and TRBJ2-2 provide the parts outside the CDR3, is DGGITQSPKYLFRKEGQNVTLSCEQNLNHDAMYWYRQDPGQGLRLIYYSQIVNDFQKGDIAEGYSVSREKKESFPLTVTSAQKNPTAFYLCASSTDSPLNTGELFFGEGSRLTVL.

A note on this clonotype: An end of the junction differs from the germline gene, which may be a read error. CDR3 nucleotides: TGTACCAGCACCCCCCTCGGGACTTATACCCGAGCTAACCATGGCTACACCTTC. It is translated as CTSTPLGTYTRANHGYTF. V usage is TRBV28 and J usage is TRBJ1-2, with D perhaps TRBD1 (5 bases). The CDR3 sequence is 18 residues long. Germline V lookup: CDR1 MDHEN, CDR2 SYDVKM.

V usage is TRBV25-1 and J usage is TRBJ1-5, with a possible D match to TRBD1 (5 bases). The CDR3 consists of 13 residues. CDR1 is MGHDK and CDR2 is SYGVNS in the germline V gene. V was shortened by 6 bases and J by 3 bases, with 9 bases between the two germline ends. The CDR3 nucleotides are TGTGCCAGCAGCCCGGGACCCAATCAGCCCCAGCATTTT. Protein: CASSPGPNQPQHF. Full variable domain (outside the CDR3, taken from reference TRBV25-1 and TRBJ1-5): EADIYQTPRYLVIGTGKKITLECSQTMGHDKMYWYQQDPGMELHLIHYSYGVNSTEKGDLSSESTVSRIRTEHFPLTLESARPSHTSQYLCASSPGPNQPQHFGDGTRLSIL.

This clonotype occurred a few times. V and J are TRBV6-2 or TRBV6-3 and TRBJ1-6; maybe TRBD1 (6 bases). V was pared by 6 bases and J by 14 bases, with 26 bases between. CDR1 and CDR2 (germline): MNHEY, SVGEGT. This CDR3 has 16 amino acids. The CDR3 is CASRPTGTRYDTSLHF. CDR3 sequence (DNA): TGTGCCAGCAGGCCGACCGGGACACGCTACGATACGTCCCTCCACTTT.

This chain joins TRBV20-1 and TRBJ1-5, with D possibly matching TRBD1 (6 bases). Germline V gives CDR1 DFQATT, CDR2 SNEGSKA (reference sequence). CDR3 size: 15 residues. V shed 1 base and J shed 4 bases, with 14 bases lying between them. The chain's CDR3 is CSARGGAAGNQPQHF. In DNA form, the CDR3 reads TGCAGTGCTAGAGGGGGGGCGGCGGGAAATCAGCCCCAGCATTTT.

The V call is TRBV7-3, the J call TRBJ1-5; no definite D call. V was shortened by 1 base and J by 0 bases, with 7 bases between the two germline ends. The germline V gene encodes CDR1 SGHTA and CDR2 FQGTGA. CDR3 length: 15 residues. The CDR3 is CASSLMGNSNQPQHF. In DNA form, the CDR3 reads TGTGCCAGCAGCTTAATGGGGAATAGCAATCAGCCCCAGCATTTT. The whole variable domain, remainder taken from reference TRBV7-3 and TRBJ1-5, is GAGVSQTPSNKVTEKGKYVELRCDPISGHTALYWYRQSLGQGPEFLIYFQGTGAADDSGLPNDRFFAVRPEGSVSTLKIQRTERGDSAVYLCASSLMGNSNQPQHFGDGTRLSIL.

This clonotype has more than one count but fewer than ten. The DNA for the CDR3 is TGCAGTGCTAGAGATTTGGCCAGGGACGCCTATGGCTACACCTTC. It is translated as CSARDLARDAYGYTF. The genes are TRBV20-1 and TRBJ1-2, with D possibly TRBD1 on 5 matching bases. The CDR3 sequence is 15 residues long. CDR1 DFQATT and CDR2 SNEGSKA come from the germline V gene (reference sequence). V lost 0 bases and J 4 bases, leaving 15 bases between the germline ends.

The chain combines TRBV10-1 with TRBJ2-2, with D perhaps TRBD1 or TRBD2 (7 bases each). V was pared by 11 bases and J by 4 bases, with 23 bases between. The germline CDR1 and CDR2 sequences are WNHNN and SYGVQD (reference sequence). CDR3 size: 16 residues. In nucleotides, the CDR3 is TGCGCCGCGGGGGACAGCTGGCCTTCGGGCACCGGGGAGCTGTTTTTT. This sequence encodes CAAGDSWPSGTGELFF.

This clonotype was counted ten times or more. The chain combines TRBV27 with TRBJ2-7, with D hard to call. The V and J ends lost 5 bases and 3 bases respectively, with 11 bases between them. CDR1 is MNHEY and CDR2 is SMNVEV in the germline V gene (reference sequence). The CDR3 covers 13 residues. CDR3 sequence reads: CASSRKGFYEQYF. The CDR3 nucleotides are TGTGCCAGCAGTCGTAAGGGTTTCTACGAGCAGTACTTC.

The J gene is TRBJ2-5, the V gene TRBV2; D remains ambiguous. The CDR3 sequence is 16 residues long. The germline gives CDR1 SNHLY, CDR2 FYNNEI. V shed 6 bases and J shed 2 bases, with 19 bases lying between them. CDR3 loop: CASSLGLGTEQETQYF. DNA for the CDR3: TGTGCCAGCAGCTTAGGCCTCGGAACGGAGCAAGAGACCCAGTACTTC. The variable domain in full, completed from reference TRBV2 and TRBJ2-5, reads EPEVTQTPSHQVTQMGQEVILRCVPISNHLYFYWYRQILGQKVEFLVSFYNNEISEKSEIFDDQFSVERPDGSNFTLKIRSTKLEDSAMYFCASSLGLGTEQETQYFGPGTRLLVL.

For this clonotype: One junction end disagrees with the germline gene, perhaps due to a read error. V gene TRBV20-1 combines with J gene TRBJ1-2; D ambiguous. The CDR3 runs to 13 residues. In germline, CDR1 is DFQATT, CDR2 SNEGSKA (reference sequence). The CDR3: CSASKMTGYSYTF. The CDR3 DNA is TGCAGTGCTAGTAAAATGACGGGCTATAGCTACACCTTC.